This T cell receptor (beta chain) was obtained from a study of blood T cell repertoires in COVID-19. Method: immunoSEQ multiplex PCR; TCRdb's copy keeps in-frame clones and lacks some. The sample shows 310,000 or so clones, approximately 90% of them seen only once. The source material was PBMCs or T cells enriched from blood (not recorded which). The receptor was derived from a woman aged 40 to 50 who had recovered from COVID-19.

The DNA of the CDR3 is TGTGCCAGCAGGGGGGAGGGGACAGGTTCCTACGAGCAGTACTTC. Its translation: CASRGEGTGSYEQYF. V and J are TRBV25-1 and TRBJ2-7; possibly TRBD1 for D (8 bases). The length of the CDR3 is 15 residues. In germline, CDR1 is MGHDK, CDR2 SYGVNS. Trimming stripped 6 bases from V and 1 base from J, with 16 bases between.